This TCR beta chain is drawn from a study of cytotoxic CD8 clonotypes in ibrutinib-treated CLL. Study-wide background: Roughly 10 relapsed/refractory, some 14 treatment-naive; roughly 18 IGHV unmutated. Responses: around 24 partial, 2 complete; after median roughly 5.5 years, about 15 stayed remitted, some 12 progressed. The authors obtained response samples at a median of approximately 12 months of treatment, range 6 to 36. Study-wide results and caveats: Baseline clonality, higher than in age-matched healthy donors, tracked circulating CD8+ T-cell counts.

CDR3 length equals 14 residues. V shed 5 bases and J 7 bases; nucleotides not matched to a gene: 5. Germline loops: CDR1 SEHNR, CDR2 FQNEAQ (reference sequence). Profiling relied on immunoSEQ multiplex PCR, and the TCRdb table lists in-frame clones only, not all of them. The profile shows approximately 67,000 clones, approximately 80% of them singletons. With regard to this clone: Its antigen is unidentified.

The TCR was taken from a human donor with chronic lymphocytic leukemia. The starting material was PBMCs, obtained at disease progression, from a patient treated with ibrutinib. This chain links TRBV7-9 with TRBJ1-2, with TRBD1 identical over 12 bases. The CDR3 reads CASSEGQGALGYTF. In nucleotides, the CDR3 is TGTGCCAGCAGCGAGGGACAGGGGGCGCTTGGCTACACCTTC.